Following are 32 T cell receptor beta chains from one sample sequenced in a study of T cell repertoires in cytomegalovirus infection. TCRdb used MiXCR to reprocess the reads, holding one entry per CDR3 protein. This table has roughly 760,000 distinct CDR3 sequences, 35% appearing once. Sequences were obtained from PBMCs. The receptor set was obtained from a human donor in good health (CMV status not recorded). Some clones in this sample may be carry-over from other donors' samples.

This chain links TRBV25-1 with TRBJ1-1; no firm D call. Germline V gene data show CDR1 as MGHDK and CDR2 as SYGVNS. The CDR3 has 15 residues. Deletions cut 1 base from V and 4 bases from J, with 13 bases between. The CDR3 nucleotides read TGTGCCAGCAGTGAATCGGAGGGAGGGAGCACTGAAGCTTTCTTT. It yields the protein CASSESEGGSTEAFF.

Concerning this clonotype itself: Given a much more abundant clone one base away, this may be a read error. The CDR3 end shows no conserved phenylalanine or tryptophan, and so a read error is likely. The chain is built from TRBV7-2 and TRBJ2-7; D call uncertain. Trimming removed 2 bases from V and 1 base from J, with 12 bases in between. Germline values: CDR1 SGHTA, CDR2 FQGNSA. The CDR3 consists of 15 residues. The CDR3 sequence is CASSLSPAASYEQYL. CDR3 DNA: TGTGCCAGCAGCTTATCGCCGGCGGCTTCCTACGAGCAGTACTTA.

This clonotype has more than one count but fewer than ten. This chain joins TRBV18 and TRBJ2-7; 11 nucleotides line up with TRBD2. CDR3 length equals 16 residues. J lost 4 bases, V lost 3 bases, and 8 bases had no gene match. The germline CDR1 and CDR2 sequences are KGHSH and LQKENI. CDR3 amino acids: CASSPKPSSGRYEQYF. The CDR3 DNA is TGTGCCAGCTCACCTAAACCGTCTAGCGGGAGGTACGAGCAGTACTTC. The full variable domain, with the rest looked up from reference TRBV18 and TRBJ2-7, is NAGVMQNPRHLVRRRGQEARLRCSPMKGHSHVYWYRQLPEEGLKFMVYLQKENIIDESGMPKERFSAEFPKEGPSILRIQQVVRGDSAAYFCASSPKPSSGRYEQYFGPGTRLTVT.

The rearrangement uses TRBV7-9 and TRBJ2-5, with D perhaps matching TRBD2 (11 bases). The V end lost 4 bases, the J end lost 5 bases, and 35 bases lay between the germline ends. The CDR3 runs 21 residues. Germline assignment: CDR1 SEHNR and CDR2 FQNEAQ (reference sequence). The CDR3 loop reads CASSWPLTGGRLAGGQETQYF. The CDR3 nucleotides are TGTGCCAGCAGCTGGCCTTTGACAGGGGGCCGGCTAGCGGGAGGACAGGAGACCCAGTACTTC.

The chain recombines TRBV19 with TRBJ1-6; the D is unclear. From germline, CDR1 is LNHDA and CDR2 SQIVND (reference sequence). The V end lost 9 bases, the J end lost 6 bases, and 18 bases lay between the germline ends. The CDR3 sequence is 15 residues long. CDR3: CARAVTRAVNSPLHF. Written as DNA, the CDR3 is TGTGCCAGAGCAGTAACAAGGGCGGTTAATTCACCCCTCCACTTT.

This clonotype was counted at least ten times. The genes are TRBV7-2 and TRBJ2-7; TRBD2 aligns across 13 bases. The CDR3 consists of 15 residues. The germline CDR1 and CDR2 sequences are SGHTA and FQGNSA. After removal of 6 bases from V and 4 bases from J, the junction contained 6 bases not matched to a gene. The DNA of the CDR3 is TGTGCCAGCAGTACCCGGACTAGCGGGAGATACGAGCAGTACTTC. This gives the protein CASSTRTSGRYEQYF.

This chain links TRBV13 with TRBJ2-5, with TRBD2 matching over 10 bases. Per germline, CDR1 PRHDT and CDR2 FYEKMQ (reference sequence). The CDR3 runs to 18 residues. Unmatched junction bases numbered 18, after V lost 4 bases and J lost 7 bases. The CDR3 region has the DNA TGTGCCAGCAGCTATCCCGGACTAGCGGAGGTCCGCGCCGGGACCCAGTACTTC. Translating it yields CASSYPGLAEVRAGTQYF.

The chain is built from TRBV2 and TRBJ2-5; 7 bases line up with TRBD2. V shed 6 bases and J 2 bases; nucleotides not matched to a gene: 0. The CDR3 loop spans 12 amino acids. Germline loops: CDR1 SNHLY, CDR2 FYNNEI. CDR3 in amino acids: CASRREQETQYF. The CDR3 DNA reads as TGTGCCAGCAGGCGGGAGCAAGAGACCCAGTACTTC.

The chain couples TRBV23-1 to TRBJ2-4; 7 bases are shared with TRBD1. TRBV23-1 belongs to the ORF category, with a function that is uncertain. The CDR3 sequence is 17 residues long. The junction had 21 bases not matched to a gene; V was cut back by 10 bases and J by 6 bases. CDR3 sequence reads: CATCPPPTGPQGNIQYF. In nucleotides, the CDR3 is TGCGCCACCTGTCCCCCGCCGACAGGGCCCCAAGGAAACATTCAGTACTTC.

This clonotype came up a few times. The rearrangement joins TRBV28 to TRBJ2-5; 7 bases line up with TRBD2. The CDR3 extends over 15 amino acids. Per the germline V gene, CDR1 is MDHEN and CDR2 is SYDVKM. J gave up 2 bases and V 3 bases, and 6 bases lay outside the gene matches. Written as DNA, the CDR3 is TGTGCCAGCAGTTTTCCGGGGGGACCACAAGAGACCCAGTACTTC. Protein: CASSFPGGPQETQYF.

J is TRBJ1-1 and V is TRBV5-6; tentative D call: TRBD1 (5 bases). The germline gives CDR1 SGHDT, CDR2 YYEEEE. Trimming took 4 bases from V and 9 from J, leaving 13 bases between them. This CDR3 contains 12 residues. The DNA for the CDR3 is TGTGCCAGCAGCCCCGGGGGGTACAAAGCTTTCTTT. Protein product: CASSPGGYKAFF.

The rearrangement uses TRBV7-2 and TRBJ2-3; TRBD1 or TRBD2 may be the D gene (5 bases each). The CDR3 loop spans 13 amino acids. Trimming took 5 bases from V and 6 from J, leaving 12 bases between them. Germline lookup yields CDR1 SGHTA and CDR2 FQGNSA. CDR3 loop: CASSRDRQDTQYF. CDR3 in DNA: TGTGCCAGCAGCCGGGACCGACAGGATACGCAGTATTTT.

Worth noting for this clonotype: A read error may explain this, as a much larger clone is one base away. This rearrangement joins TRBV7-2 to TRBJ2-2; D is unresolved. The ends were cut back, 5 bases at V and 7 bases at J, with 14 bases in the middle. Looked up from germline, CDR1 is SGHTA and CDR2 is FQGNSA. The CDR3 covers 14 residues. CDR3 loop: CASSRRASCGELFF. CDR3 DNA: TGTGCCAGCAGCCGAAGGGCCAGTTGCGGGGAGCTGTTTTTT. Full variable domain (rest looked up from reference TRBV7-2 and TRBJ2-2): GAGVSQSPSNKVTEKGKDVELRCDPISGHTALYWYRQSLGQGLEFLIYFQGNSAPDKSGLPSDRFSAERTGGSVSTLTIQRTQQEDSAVYLCASSRRASCGELFFGEGSRLTVL.

This clonotype has more than one count but fewer than ten. The V call is TRBV5-6, the J call TRBJ1-1; no definite D call. Germline V gene data show CDR1 as SGHDT and CDR2 as YYEEEE. The CDR3 extends over 15 amino acids. Trimming left V 1 base short and J 1 base short, with 11 bases between. Here the CDR3 reads CASSLLAIWNTEAFF. In DNA form, the CDR3 reads TGTGCCAGCAGCTTGTTAGCCATTTGGAACACTGAAGCTTTCTTT.

The V call is TRBV11-2, the J call TRBJ2-7, with D possibly TRBD1 on 7 matching bases. The CDR3 has 16 amino acids. Germline lookup yields CDR1 SGHAT and CDR2 FQNNGV. V was cut by 2 bases and J by 3 bases, with 17 bases left in between. CDR3 in DNA: TGTGCCAGCAGCTTAAGGGGGCGGGACGGCTACTACGAGCAGTACTTC. Translation gives CASSLRGRDGYYEQYF.

The chain employs TRBV29-1 and TRBJ2-5; D possibly corresponds to TRBD1 (5 bases). Germline values: CDR1 SQVTM, CDR2 ANQGSEA. V lost 4 bases and J lost 5, with 20 bases in between. This CDR3 comprises 15 residues. The DNA of the CDR3 is TGCAGCGTTGGGTCCCCGGTTCGACAGAGGGAGACCCAGTACTTC. This codes for CSVGSPVRQRETQYF.

This clonotype occurred a few times. The genes are TRBV20-1 and TRBJ2-7, with 7 bases fitting TRBD2. The germline V gene has CDR1 DFQATT and CDR2 SNEGSKA (reference sequence). CDR3 size: 15 residues. The junction had 13 bases not matched to a gene; V was cut back by 0 bases and J by 8 bases. The DNA for the CDR3 is TGCAGTGCTAGAGAGGACACCATGGCGGGAGCGCAGCAGTACTTC. Translation gives CSAREDTMAGAQQYF.

The genes are TRBV6-8 and TRBJ2-7, with 7 nucleotides matching TRBD2. The CDR3 contains 16 residues. Germline V gene lookup returns CDR1 MNHGY and CDR2 SAAAGT. V was pared by 2 bases and J by 2 bases, with 9 bases of the junction left unmatched. CDR3 sequence (DNA): TGTGCCAGCAGTTACGAGTGGGGGGAGGGACCCTACGAGCAGTACTTC. Protein product: CASSYEWGEGPYEQYF.

This clonotype was seen at least ten times. The V gene is TRBV7-6, the J gene TRBJ2-1; a weak D match, TRBD2 (7 bases). The germline gives CDR1 SGHVS, CDR2 FNYEAQ. Trimming stripped 5 bases from V and 3 bases from J, with 17 bases between. CDR3 length: 16 residues. CDR3 nucleotides: TGTGCCAGCAGCCCTAAGGGGGGGGAGCTCTACAATGAGCAGTTCTTC. Residues: CASSPKGGELYNEQFF.

The chain has TRBV6-1 and TRBJ2-5; D not resolved. Germline CDR1 reads MNHNS; CDR2 reads SASEGT. V was clipped by 2 bases and J by 3 bases, with 7 bases between them. The CDR3 is 13 residues long. The CDR3 DNA is TGTGCCAGCAGTGAACGGCCAGAAGAGACCCAGTACTTC. Its protein product is CASSERPEETQYF.

The rearrangement links TRBV6-6 to TRBJ1-1, with a possible D match to TRBD1 (5 bases). Germline-derived CDR1 and CDR2 are MNHNY and SVGAGI (reference sequence). The CDR3 consists of 13 residues. V was pared by 0 bases and J by 6 bases, with 8 bases between. This chain's CDR3 is CASSYSQQAEAFF. The CDR3 DNA reads as TGTGCCAGCAGTTACTCGCAACAGGCTGAAGCTTTCTTT.

The table lists this clonotype with a few counts. This chain uses TRBV5-5 with TRBJ1-4; a possible D gene is TRBD1 (6 bases). CDR1 is SGHKS and CDR2 is YYEKEE in the germline V gene (reference sequence). The CDR3 loop spans 17 amino acids. Trimming stripped 3 bases from V and 5 bases from J, with 20 bases between. The CDR3 nucleotides read TGTGCCAGCAGCTCCGTGGGCCCGGGACACCGGAATGAAAAACTGTTTTTT. This gives the protein CASSSVGPGHRNEKLFF.

The chain links TRBV15 to TRBJ2-7; D gene ambiguous. Trimming removed 0 bases from V and 0 bases from J, with 6 bases in between. This CDR3 has 14 residues. CDR1 and CDR2 (germline): LNHNV, YYDKDF (reference sequence). The CDR3, as DNA: TGTGCCACCAGCAGAGATCGCGTCTCCTACGAGCAGTACTTC. It translates to CATSRDRVSYEQYF.

V and J are TRBV28 and TRBJ1-2; 7 bases fit TRBD1. The CDR3 totals 15 residues. Germline lookup yields CDR1 MDHEN and CDR2 SYDVKM. After removal of 3 bases from V and 0 bases from J, the junction contained 4 bases not matched to a gene. CDR3 nucleotide sequence: TGTGCCAGCAGTTTGACAGGGATAGCTAACTATGGCTACACCTTC. Its protein product is CASSLTGIANYGYTF.

This clonotype was observed a handful of times. The J gene is TRBJ1-5, the V gene TRBV5-1; D is perhaps TRBD1 (5 bases). The germline V gene has CDR1 SGHRS and CDR2 YFSETQ. V lost 1 base to trimming and J lost 5 bases, with 10 bases between them. This CDR3 is 14 amino acids long. The CDR3 loop is CASSLSGIDQPQHF. The CDR3 DNA follows: TGCGCCAGCAGCTTGTCAGGGATTGATCAGCCCCAGCATTTT.

As regards this clonotype: Compared with germline, one end of the junction differs, possibly owing to a read error. The chain carries TRBV28 and TRBJ2-7, with TRBD1 identical over 7 bases. The CDR3 extends over 14 amino acids. CDR1 and CDR2 (germline): MDHEN, SYDVKM. CDR3: CASSLRGGHYEHYF. The CDR3 DNA reads TGTGCCAGCAGTTTACGAGGGGGCCACTACGAGCATTACTTC. Variable domain in full (rest from reference TRBV28 and TRBJ2-7): DVKVTQSSRYLVKRTGEKVFLECVQDMDHENMFWYRQDPGLGLRLIYFSYDVKMKEKGDIPEGYSVSREKKERFSLILESASTNQTSMYLCASSLRGGHYEHYFGPGTRLTVT.

This clonotype was detected a few times. This chain connects TRBV4-1 to TRBJ2-1, with TRBD2 identical over 15 bases. After removal of 1 base from V and 12 bases from J, the junction contained 7 bases not matched to a gene. The CDR3 is 16 residues long. Germline-derived CDR1 and CDR2 are MGHRA and YSYEKL. The CDR3 here is CASSQGTSGGARGQFF. The DNA for the CDR3 is TGCGCCAGCAGCCAAGGGACTAGCGGGGGGGCCCGTGGGCAGTTCTTC.

The chain employs TRBV2 and TRBJ2-7; TRBD2 aligns across 7 bases. CDR1 and CDR2 from the germline V gene are SNHLY and FYNNEI. The CDR3 runs 14 residues. The junction had 5 bases not matched to a gene; V was cut back by 6 bases and J by 0 bases. CDR3 protein: CASRAGVGSYEQYF. CDR3 DNA: TGTGCCAGCAGGGCGGGAGTGGGCTCCTACGAGCAGTACTTC.

This sequence joins TRBV10-2 and TRBJ1-2; 11 positions agree with TRBD1. CDR1 is WSHSY and CDR2 is SAAADI in the germline V gene. CDR3 size: 14 residues. The V segment lost 3 bases and the J segment 6 bases; nucleotides outside the gene matches: 3. CDR3 region: CASSDRTGGDGYTF. The CDR3 nucleotides are TGCGCCAGCAGTGACAGGACAGGGGGCGATGGCTACACCTTC.

This rearrangement joins TRBV29-1 to TRBJ2-2; TRBD1 is a possible D gene (5 bases). Trimming pared 4 bases from V and 6 bases from J, leaving 12 bases between. The CDR3 consists of 13 residues. CDR1 is SQVTM, CDR2 ANQGSEA, per germline. CDR3 bases: TGCAGCGTTGTCAGGGATAGGGCCGGGGAGCTGTTTTTT. Translation: CSVVRDRAGELFF.

The gene calls are TRBV6-5 and TRBJ2-5, with 13 bases fitting TRBD2. CDR3 length equals 16 residues. V was clipped by 2 bases and J by 5 bases; unmatched bases: 5. Germline values: CDR1 MNHEY, CDR2 SVGAGI. In nucleotides, the CDR3 is TGTGCCAGCAGTTACACTAGCGGGGGGGCCCGGGAGACCCAGTACTTC. This encodes CASSYTSGGARETQYF.

The rearrangement uses TRBV7-9 and TRBJ2-2; D is unclear. The V gene lost 2 bases and the J gene lost 8 bases, with 9 bases spanning the gap. The germline CDR1 and CDR2 sequences are SEHNR and FQNEAQ (reference sequence). There are 13 residues in the CDR3. The chain's CDR3 is CASSLRAGGELFF. The CDR3 DNA reads as TGTGCCAGCAGCTTACGTGCTGGAGGGGAGCTGTTTTTT.